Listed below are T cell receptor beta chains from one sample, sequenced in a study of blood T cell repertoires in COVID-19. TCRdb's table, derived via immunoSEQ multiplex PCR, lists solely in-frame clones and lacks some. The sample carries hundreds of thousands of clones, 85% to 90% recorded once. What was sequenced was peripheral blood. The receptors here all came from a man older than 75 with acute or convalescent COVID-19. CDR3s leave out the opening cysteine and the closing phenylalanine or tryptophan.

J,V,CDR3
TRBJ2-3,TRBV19,ASSNGQGMSTDTQY
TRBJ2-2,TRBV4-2,ASSLVAGSSTGELF
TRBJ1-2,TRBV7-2,ASSTGQGIGYT
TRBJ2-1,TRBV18,ASSPGLAGGNEQF
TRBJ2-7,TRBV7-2,ASSKPGQGYYEQY
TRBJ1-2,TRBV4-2,ASSQDLGEGVLGGYT
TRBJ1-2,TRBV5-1,ASSPQGVDYGYT
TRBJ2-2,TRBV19,ASNIDRDDTGELF
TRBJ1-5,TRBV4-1,ASSQVGGNQPQH
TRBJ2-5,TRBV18,ASSPMTTGLGQETQY
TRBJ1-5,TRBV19,ASSTGQGFSNQPQH
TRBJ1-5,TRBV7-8,ASRGQGAIDSNQPQH
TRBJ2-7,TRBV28,ASKVVGRFYEQY
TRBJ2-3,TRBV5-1,ASSLELAGGKADTQY
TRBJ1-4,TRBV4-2,ASSQDLQGKANEKLF
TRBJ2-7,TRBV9,ASSVEGTGSAYEQY
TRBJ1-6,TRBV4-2,ASSQTTGVVGDSPLH
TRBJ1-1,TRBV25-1,ASSLGDRKNTEAF
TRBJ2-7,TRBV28,ASSLGGGKQY
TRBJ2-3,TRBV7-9,ASSFSGRPRDTQY
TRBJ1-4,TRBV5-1,ASGTGTGREKLF
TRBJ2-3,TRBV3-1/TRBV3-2,ASSPRGLADTQY
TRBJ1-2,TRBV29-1,SVEGDGYT
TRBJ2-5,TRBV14,ASSQGLSSVRETQY
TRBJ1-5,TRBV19,ASSAVGEEGQPQH
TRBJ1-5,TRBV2,ASSSQGQAQH
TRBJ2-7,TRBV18,ASSPRGAPSSYEQY
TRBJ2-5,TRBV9,ASSFNPSGRQETQY
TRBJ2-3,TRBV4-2,ASSQAPTSGSSDTQY
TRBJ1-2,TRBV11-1,ASTTSRDYGYT
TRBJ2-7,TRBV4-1,ASSHAGEVSYEQY
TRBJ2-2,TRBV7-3,ASSLNPRGAHTGELF
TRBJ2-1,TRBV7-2,ASSLLADYNEQF
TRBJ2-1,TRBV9,ASSVALNAGGSSYNEQF
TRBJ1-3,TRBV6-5,ASRVDSVSGNTIY
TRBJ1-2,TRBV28,ASLHRGGAVGVYGYT
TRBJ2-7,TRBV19,ASSPGQGFEQY
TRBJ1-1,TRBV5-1,ASSLQGTGVITEAF